This T cell receptor beta chain was recorded in a study of blood T cell repertoires in COVID-19. The germline V gene encodes CDR1 MNHEY and CDR2 SVGEGT. V dropped 6 bases and J dropped 3 bases, with 20 bases sitting between them. This CDR3 has 16 amino acids. Authors' methods: Nucleated cell number was recorded as an estimate derived from reference gene primer amplification. Method: immunoSEQ multiplex PCR; TCRdb's copy keeps in-frame clones and lacks some. V, J and clone size are taken as reported in that table, and D and trimming were inferred from the DNA itself. The sample lists around 260,000 clones; 70% to 90% were seen once. Seattle patient enrollment occurred during active infection, with longitudinal follow-up thereafter.

This TCR came from a woman aged 55-75 years with COVID-19, enrolled during active disease. The material sequenced was peripheral blood. The chain carries TRBV6-2 or TRBV6-3 and TRBJ1-1; no clear D. CDR3 sequence reads: CASSSRRGRDDTEAFF. Here the CDR3 DNA reads TGTGCCAGCAGCTCTCGGAGAGGGAGAGACGACACTGAAGCTTTCTTT.